This T cell receptor beta chain was captured by sequencing in a study of blood T cell repertoires in COVID-19. Study in general: Sites across the United States, Italy and Spain contributed samples from acute and convalescent COVID-19. In each case, the material was cDNA or gDNA derived from T cells, B-cell-depleted T cells, or PBMCs.

In germline, CDR1 is SGHTA, CDR2 FQGNSA. This CDR3 contains 14 residues. Between the trimmed V and J ends, which lost 1 base and 0 bases, there was a span of 7 bases. In the original processing: Reference gene primer amplification in the assay estimated nucleated cell counts. Assay: immunoSEQ multiplex PCR; the TCRdb copy retains only in-frame clones and omits some. For V, J and clone size, that table is used; D and trimming come from the DNA. Among a few hundred thousand clones, roughly 85% were seen once, and the ten largest hold about 7%. The source of this sequence is a human donor in a cohort sampled during active COVID-19. The sample comprised peripheral blood. This rearrangement joins TRBV7-2 to TRBJ2-7, with D unclear. The DNA for the CDR3 is TGTGCCAGCAGCTTAGGTCGCGGCTCCTACGAGCAGTACTTC. Translating gives CASSLGRGSYEQYF.